Listed here is a single TCR beta chain. As yet, its antigen is unknown. This sample is drawn from a study of T-cell reconstitution after alpha-beta-depleted transplantation in children. J lost 5 bases, V lost 1 base, and 5 bases had no gene match. CDR1 MDHEN and CDR2 SYDVKM come from the germline V gene. The CDR3 is made up of 16 amino acids. Study-wide points: There were reportedly several hundred expanded graft clones from which alpha-beta T cells came about two months after transplant. Newly generated T cells supplied most T-cell counts and diversity one year post-transplant.

This sample's TCRbeta library carried unique molecular identifier barcodes. One entry per CDR3 protein results from TCRdb running MiXCR on the PCR reads. The profile shows about 980,000 distinct CDR3 sequences, around 30% of them singletons. V usage is TRBV28 and J usage is TRBJ2-2, with 9 bases aligning to TRBD1. This TCR came from a boy in the first two years of life who had a stem cell transplant for SCID, so the T cells may come from the graft donor. Here the sequenced sample was PBMCs, mostly from graft donor cells, taken 360 days after TCRalphabeta/CD19-depleted stem cell transplant. This CDR3 is CASSLSGQGMTGELFF. The CDR3 nucleotides are TGTGCCAGCAGTTTATCGGGACAGGGAATGACCGGGGAGCTGTTTTTT.